A single sample gave rise to the 2 T cell receptor beta chains below, sequenced in a study of cytomegalovirus exposure and HLA in healthy donors. Primers included in the PCR were 60 Vbeta and 13 Jbeta primers. Generated by immunoSEQ multiplex PCR, the TCRdb table keeps only in-frame clones and is missing some. Of 95,000 to 150,000 clones listed, around 73% are singletons. Sequencing was done on a sample of PBMCs. The receptors were sampled from a woman between 40 and 55 years old in good health and CMV-seropositive.

The V call is TRBV7-2, the J call TRBJ2-7; TRBD2 matches 7 bases. CDR3 size: 15 residues. The trim removed 1 base at V and 3 bases at J, leaving 6 bases unmatched. Germline-derived CDR1 and CDR2 are SGHTA and FQGNSA. The CDR3 DNA is TGTGCCAGCAGCTTAGGCAACGGGGGGAACTACGAGCAGTACTTC. Translating gives CASSLGNGGNYEQYF.

This chain joins TRBV28 and TRBJ2-3; D unresolved. V was clipped by 4 bases and J by 2 bases, with 13 bases between them. The CDR3 is 15 amino acids. The germline gives CDR1 MDHEN, CDR2 SYDVKM. The CDR3 is CASSSHLTSTDTQYF. CDR3 DNA: TGTGCCAGCAGTTCTCACCTAACGTCCACAGATACGCAGTATTTT.